Below, one T cell receptor (beta chain) is given with its context. Its antigen remains unidentified. Trimming left V 4 bases short and J 0 bases short, with 7 bases between. The CDR3 extends over 14 amino acids. In germline, CDR1 is SEHNR, CDR2 FQNEAQ (reference sequence). This sample is drawn from a study of cytomegalovirus exposure and HLA in healthy donors. Notes on the study in general: A highly shared variant cluster was judged a likely technical artifact.

The study ran its PCR with 60 Vbeta and 13 Jbeta primers. Generated by immunoSEQ multiplex PCR, the TCRdb table keeps only in-frame clones and is missing some. The data contain 200,000 or so clones, approximately 82% of them singletons. The rearrangement uses TRBV7-9 and TRBJ1-5; the D gene is possibly TRBD1 (5 bases). The receptor comes from a woman aged 18 to 35 in good health and CMV-seropositive. What was sequenced was PBMCs. The DNA of the CDR3 is TGTGCCAGCAGCTATGACAGTAGCAATCAGCCCCAGCATTTT. Residues: CASSYDSSNQPQHF.